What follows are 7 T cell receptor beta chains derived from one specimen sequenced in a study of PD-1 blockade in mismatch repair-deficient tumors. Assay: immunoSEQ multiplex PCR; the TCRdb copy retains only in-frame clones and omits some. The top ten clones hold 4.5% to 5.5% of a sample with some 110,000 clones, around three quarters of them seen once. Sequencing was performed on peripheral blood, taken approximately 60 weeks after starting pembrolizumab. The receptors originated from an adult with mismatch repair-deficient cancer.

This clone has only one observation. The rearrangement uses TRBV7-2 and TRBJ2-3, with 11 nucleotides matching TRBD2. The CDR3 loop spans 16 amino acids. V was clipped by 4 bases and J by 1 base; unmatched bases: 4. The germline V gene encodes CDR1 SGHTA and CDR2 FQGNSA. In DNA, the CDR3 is TGTGCCAGCAGCTCCAGACTAGCGGGACGCACAGATACGCAGTATTTT. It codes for CASSSRLAGRTDTQYF.

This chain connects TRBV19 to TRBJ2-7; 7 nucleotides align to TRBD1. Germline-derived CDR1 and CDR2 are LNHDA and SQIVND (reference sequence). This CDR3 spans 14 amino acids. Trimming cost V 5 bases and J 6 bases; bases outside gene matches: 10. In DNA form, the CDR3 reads TGTGCCAGTAGTCGGACCGGGACAGAAGGCGAGCAGTACTTC. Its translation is CASSRTGTEGEQYF.

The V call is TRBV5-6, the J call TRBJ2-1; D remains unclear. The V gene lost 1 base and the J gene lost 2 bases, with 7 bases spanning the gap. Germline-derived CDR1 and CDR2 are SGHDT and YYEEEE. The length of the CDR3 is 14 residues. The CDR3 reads CASSLRVPYNEQFF. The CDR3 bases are TGTGCCAGCAGCTTGAGAGTCCCCTACAATGAGCAGTTCTTC.

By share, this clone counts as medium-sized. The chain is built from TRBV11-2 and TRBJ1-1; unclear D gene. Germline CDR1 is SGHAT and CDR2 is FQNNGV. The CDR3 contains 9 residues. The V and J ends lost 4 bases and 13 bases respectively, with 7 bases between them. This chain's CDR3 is CASSSLGFF. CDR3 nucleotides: TGTGCCAGCAGCTCCCTAGGTTTCTTT. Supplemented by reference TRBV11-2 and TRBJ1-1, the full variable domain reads EAGVAQSPRYKIIEKRQSVAFWCNPISGHATLYWYQQILGQGPKLLIQFQNNGVVDDSQLPKDRFSAERLKGVDSTLKIQPAKLEDSAVYLCASSSLGFFGQGTRLTVV.

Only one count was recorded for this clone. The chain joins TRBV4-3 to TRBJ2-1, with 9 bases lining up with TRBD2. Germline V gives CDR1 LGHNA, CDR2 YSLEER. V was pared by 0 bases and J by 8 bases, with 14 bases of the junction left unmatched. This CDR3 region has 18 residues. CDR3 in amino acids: CASSQDGGIAGVGDEQFF. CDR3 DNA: TGCGCCAGCAGCCAAGATGGGGGTATAGCGGGAGTTGGGGATGAGCAGTTCTTC.

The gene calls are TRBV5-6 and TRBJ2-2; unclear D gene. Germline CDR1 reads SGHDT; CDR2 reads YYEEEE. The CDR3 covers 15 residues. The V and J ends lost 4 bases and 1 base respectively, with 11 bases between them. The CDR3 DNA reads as TGTGCCAGCAGCCCACCGTCTGGGAACACCGGGGAGCTGTTTTTT. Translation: CASSPPSGNTGELFF.

The CDR3 region has the DNA TGTGCCAGCACCCTGTGGGGATACGAGCAGTACTTC. Amino acids: CASTLWGYEQYF. This chain uses TRBV5-4 with TRBJ2-7; D not certain. V was shortened by 6 bases and J by 4 bases, with 11 bases between the two germline ends. Looked up from germline, CDR1 is SGHNT and CDR2 is YYREEE (reference sequence). The CDR3 totals 12 residues.